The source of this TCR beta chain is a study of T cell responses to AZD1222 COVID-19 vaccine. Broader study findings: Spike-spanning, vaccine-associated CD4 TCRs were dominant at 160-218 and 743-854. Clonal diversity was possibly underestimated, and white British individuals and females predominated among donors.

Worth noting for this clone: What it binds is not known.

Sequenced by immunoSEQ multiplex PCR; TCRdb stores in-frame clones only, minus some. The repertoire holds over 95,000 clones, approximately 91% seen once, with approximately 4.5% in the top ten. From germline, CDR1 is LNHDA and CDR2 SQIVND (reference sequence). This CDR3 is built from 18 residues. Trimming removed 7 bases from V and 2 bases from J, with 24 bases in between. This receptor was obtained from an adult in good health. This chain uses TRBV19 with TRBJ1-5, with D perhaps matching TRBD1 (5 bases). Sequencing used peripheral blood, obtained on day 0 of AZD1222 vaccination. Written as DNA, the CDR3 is TGTGCCAGTATAAGGACGGCCAGCGCTATGGGGGGCAATCAGCCCCAGCATTTT. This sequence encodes CASIRTASAMGGNQPQHF.